These T cell receptor beta chains were read from a single sample in a study of T cell responses to AZD1222 COVID-19 vaccine. The data were produced by immunoSEQ multiplex PCR, yet TCRdb's version contains in-frame clones alone and is incomplete. The data show some 81,000 clones, with about nine tenths seen just once and roughly 12% held by the top ten. Material: peripheral blood, obtained 28 days after the second AZD1222 dose. Receptor source: an adult who received the AZD1222 COVID-19 vaccine. CDR3s include the opening cysteine and the closing phenylalanine or tryptophan. D genes are given only for firm matches.

D gene,V gene,J gene,CDR3 protein,CDR3 DNA
NA,TRBV28,TRBJ1-5,CASSLWGSNQPQHF,TGTGCCAGCAGTTTATGGGGGAGCAATCAGCCCCAGCATTTT
NA,TRBV11-1,TRBJ1-2,CASSKTHSGYTF,TGTGCCAGCAGCAAGACCCACTCGGGCTACACCTTC
NA,TRBV2,TRBJ2-3,CASRAGRGPDTQYF,TGTGCCAGCAGGGCGGGGCGGGGACCAGATACGCAGTATTTT
TRBD2,TRBV9,TRBJ2-3,CASSAGGRGSLSTDTQYF,TGTGCCAGCAGCGCAGGAGGGCGGGGGTCCCTTAGCACAGATACGCAGTATTTT
NA,TRBV14,TRBJ1-6,CASSQGPRGSYNSPLHF,TGTGCCAGCAGCCAAGGGCCCCGAGGTTCCTATAATTCACCCCTCCACTTT
NA,TRBV20-1,TRBJ2-7,CSAASYEQYF,TGCAGTGCCGCATCCTACGAGCAGTACTTC
NA,TRBV2,TRBJ1-4,CASSDQEATNEKLFF,TGTGCCAGCAGTGACCAGGAAGCAACTAATGAAAAACTGTTTTTT
NA,TRBV19,TRBJ2-7,CASSIALESYEQYF,TGTGCCAGTAGTATAGCCCTTGAGAGCTACGAGCAGTACTTC
NA,TRBV28,TRBJ2-1,CASSFLDTANEQFF,TGTGCCAGCAGTTTCCTGGACACCGCGAATGAGCAGTTCTTC
NA,TRBV5-4,TRBJ2-1,CASSQGLPSSYNEQFF,TGTGCCAGCAGCCAAGGGCTCCCCAGCTCCTACAATGAGCAGTTCTTC
NA,TRBV11-2,TRBJ1-1,CASSTNRAGDTEAFF,TGTGCCAGCAGCACCAACAGGGCGGGAGACACTGAAGCTTTCTTT
NA,TRBV11-2,TRBJ2-1,CASSLVVSWASSYNEQFF,TGTGCCAGCAGCTTAGTGGTTTCGTGGGCGAGCTCCTACAATGAGCAGTTCTTC